This record concerns one TCR beta chain sequence. One entry per CDR3 protein, called by TCRdb with MiXCR from the 5' RACE reads. The table has about 150,000 distinct CDR3 sequences, about 14% seen once. These data are taken from a study of T-cell memory formation after mild COVID-19. Unmatched junction bases numbered 5, after V lost 6 bases and J lost 4 bases. This CDR3 contains 15 residues. CDR1 is SNHLY and CDR2 is FYNNEI in the germline V gene. V is TRBV2 and J is TRBJ2-1; 11 nucleotides agree with TRBD1. This clonotype originated in an adult woman who had mild COVID-19 (a few samples of this study predate the infection). Cell type and time point are not known. Sequencing was done on a sample of PBMCs or a T cell subset sorted from them (not recorded which). The DNA for the CDR3 is TGTGCCAGCAGGGGGGACAGGGGGGCTTACAATGAGCAGTTCTTC. Protein: CASRGDRGAYNEQFF.